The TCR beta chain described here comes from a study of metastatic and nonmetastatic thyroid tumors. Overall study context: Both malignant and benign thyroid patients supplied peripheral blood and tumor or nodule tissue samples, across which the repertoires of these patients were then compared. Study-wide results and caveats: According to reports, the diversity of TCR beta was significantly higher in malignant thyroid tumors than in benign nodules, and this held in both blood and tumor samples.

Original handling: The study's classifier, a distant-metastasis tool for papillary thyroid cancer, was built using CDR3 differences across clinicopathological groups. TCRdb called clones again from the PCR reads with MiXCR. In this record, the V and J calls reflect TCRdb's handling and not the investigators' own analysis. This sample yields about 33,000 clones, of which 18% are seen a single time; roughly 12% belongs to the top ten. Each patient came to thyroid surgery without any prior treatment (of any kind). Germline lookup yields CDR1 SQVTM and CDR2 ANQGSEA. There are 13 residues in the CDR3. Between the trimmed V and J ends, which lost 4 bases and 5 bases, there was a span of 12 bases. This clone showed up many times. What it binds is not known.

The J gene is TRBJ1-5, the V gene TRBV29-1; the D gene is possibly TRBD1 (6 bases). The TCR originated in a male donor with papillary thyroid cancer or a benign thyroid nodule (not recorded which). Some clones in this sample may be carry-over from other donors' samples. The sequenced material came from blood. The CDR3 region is CSVAHGGHQPQHF. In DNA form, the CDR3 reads TGCAGCGTTGCCCATGGGGGCCATCAGCCCCAGCATTTT.